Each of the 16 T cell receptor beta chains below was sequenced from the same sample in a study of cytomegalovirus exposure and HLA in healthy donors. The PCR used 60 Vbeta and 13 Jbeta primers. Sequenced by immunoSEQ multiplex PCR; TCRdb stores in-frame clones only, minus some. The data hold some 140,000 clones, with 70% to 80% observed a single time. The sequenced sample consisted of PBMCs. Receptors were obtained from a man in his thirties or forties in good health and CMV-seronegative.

CDR3 coding DNA: TGTGCCAGTAGTCACAGGGGAGGAGAAAAACTGTTTTTT. Its translation: CASSHRGGEKLFF. The genes are TRBV19 and TRBJ1-4, with 7 bases fitting TRBD1. The CDR3 spans 13 residues. V dropped 5 bases and J dropped 8; count of bases not matched to a gene: 5. In germline, CDR1 is LNHDA, CDR2 SQIVND (reference sequence).

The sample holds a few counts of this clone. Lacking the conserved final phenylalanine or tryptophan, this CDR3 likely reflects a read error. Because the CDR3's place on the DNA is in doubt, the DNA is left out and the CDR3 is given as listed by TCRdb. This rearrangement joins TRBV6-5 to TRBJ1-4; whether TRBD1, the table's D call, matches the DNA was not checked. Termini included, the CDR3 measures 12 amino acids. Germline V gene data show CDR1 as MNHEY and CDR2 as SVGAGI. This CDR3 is CASTDTLDSEEG.

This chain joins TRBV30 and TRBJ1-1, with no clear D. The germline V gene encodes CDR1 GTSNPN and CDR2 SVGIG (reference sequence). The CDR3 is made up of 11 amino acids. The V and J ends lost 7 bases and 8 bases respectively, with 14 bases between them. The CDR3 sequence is CALKAWREAFF. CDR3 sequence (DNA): TGTGCCTTAAAGGCCTGGCGGGAAGCTTTCTTT.

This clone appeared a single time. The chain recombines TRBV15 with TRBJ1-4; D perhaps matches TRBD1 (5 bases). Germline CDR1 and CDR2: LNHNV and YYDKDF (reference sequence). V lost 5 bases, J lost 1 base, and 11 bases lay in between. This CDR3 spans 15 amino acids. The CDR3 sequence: CATSREQETNEKLFF. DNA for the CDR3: TGTGCCACCAGCCGTGAACAGGAAACTAATGAAAAACTGTTTTTT.

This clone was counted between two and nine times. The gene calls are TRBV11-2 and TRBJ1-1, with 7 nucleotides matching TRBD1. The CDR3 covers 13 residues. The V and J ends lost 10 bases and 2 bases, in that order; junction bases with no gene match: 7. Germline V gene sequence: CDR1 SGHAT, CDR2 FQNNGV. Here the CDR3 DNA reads TGTGCCACCCGACAGGGCCTTAACACTGAAGCTTTCTTT. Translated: CATRQGLNTEAFF.

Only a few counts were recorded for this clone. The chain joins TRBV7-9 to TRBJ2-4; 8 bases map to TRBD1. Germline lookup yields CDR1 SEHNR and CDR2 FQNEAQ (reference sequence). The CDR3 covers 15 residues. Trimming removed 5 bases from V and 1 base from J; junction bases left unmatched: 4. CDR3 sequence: CASSRQGLAKNIQYF. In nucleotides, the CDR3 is TGTGCCAGCAGCAGACAGGGGTTGGCCAAAAACATTCAGTACTTC.

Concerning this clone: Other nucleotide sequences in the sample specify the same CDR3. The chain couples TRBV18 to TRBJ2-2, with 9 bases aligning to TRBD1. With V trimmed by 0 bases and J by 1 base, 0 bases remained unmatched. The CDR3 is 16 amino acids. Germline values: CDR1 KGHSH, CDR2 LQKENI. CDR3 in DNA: TGTGCCAGCTCACCACCGACAGGGGGGAACACCGGGGAGCTGTTTTTT. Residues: CASSPPTGGNTGELFF.

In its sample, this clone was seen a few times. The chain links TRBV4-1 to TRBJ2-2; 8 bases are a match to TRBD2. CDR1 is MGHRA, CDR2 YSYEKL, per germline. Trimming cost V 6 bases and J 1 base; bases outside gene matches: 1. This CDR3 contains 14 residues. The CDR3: CASRLAENTGELFF. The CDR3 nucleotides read TGCGCCAGCAGACTAGCGGAGAACACCGGGGAGCTGTTTTTT.

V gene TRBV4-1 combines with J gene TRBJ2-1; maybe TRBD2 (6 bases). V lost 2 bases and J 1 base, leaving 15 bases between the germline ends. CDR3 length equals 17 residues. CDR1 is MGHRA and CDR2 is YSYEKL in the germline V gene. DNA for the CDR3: TGCGCCAGCAGCCAATCAGAGGCGGGATGGTCCTACAATGAGCAGTTCTTC. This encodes CASSQSEAGWSYNEQFF.

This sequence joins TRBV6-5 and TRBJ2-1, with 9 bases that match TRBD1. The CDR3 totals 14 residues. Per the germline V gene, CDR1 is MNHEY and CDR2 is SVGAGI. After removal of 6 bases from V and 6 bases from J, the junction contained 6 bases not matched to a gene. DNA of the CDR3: TGTGCCAGCAGCCCGGGACAGGGCTTCAATGAGCAGTTCTTC. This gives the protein CASSPGQGFNEQFF.

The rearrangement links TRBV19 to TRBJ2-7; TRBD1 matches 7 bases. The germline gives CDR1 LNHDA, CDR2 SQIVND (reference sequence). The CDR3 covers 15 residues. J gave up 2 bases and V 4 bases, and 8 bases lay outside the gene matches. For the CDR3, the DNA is TGTGCCAGTAGTACTTCCGGGACAGTAGCCTACGAGCAGTACTTC. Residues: CASSTSGTVAYEQYF.

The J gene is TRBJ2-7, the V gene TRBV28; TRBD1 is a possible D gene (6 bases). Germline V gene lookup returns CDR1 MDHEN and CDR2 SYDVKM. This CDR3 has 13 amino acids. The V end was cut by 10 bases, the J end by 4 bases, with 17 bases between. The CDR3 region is CATTTGGIYEQYF. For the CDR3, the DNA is TGTGCCACCACGACAGGTGGTATTTACGAGCAGTACTTC.

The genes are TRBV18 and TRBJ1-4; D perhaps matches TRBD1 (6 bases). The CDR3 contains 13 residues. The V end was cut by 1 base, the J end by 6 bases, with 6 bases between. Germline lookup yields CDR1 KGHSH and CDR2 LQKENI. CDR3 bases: TGTGCCAGCTCACCACAGGGGGATGAAAAACTGTTTTTT. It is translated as CASSPQGDEKLFF.

This chain's CDR3 is CASSLSLGASTDTQYF. CDR3 sequence (DNA): TGCGCCAGCAGCCTCTCCCTAGGGGCAAGCACAGATACGCAGTATTTT. The chain employs TRBV4-1 and TRBJ2-3, with a tentative D call TRBD1 (5 bases). Germline V gene data show CDR1 as MGHRA and CDR2 as YSYEKL. V gave up 4 bases and J gave up 0 bases, with 14 bases separating them. The CDR3 totals 16 residues.

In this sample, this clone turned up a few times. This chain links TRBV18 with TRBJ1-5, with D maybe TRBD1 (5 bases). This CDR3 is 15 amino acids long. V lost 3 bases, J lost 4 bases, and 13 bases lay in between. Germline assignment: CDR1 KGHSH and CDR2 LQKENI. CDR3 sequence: CASSPRDSHNQPQHF. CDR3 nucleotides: TGTGCCAGCTCACCTCGTGACAGTCATAATCAGCCCCAGCATTTT.

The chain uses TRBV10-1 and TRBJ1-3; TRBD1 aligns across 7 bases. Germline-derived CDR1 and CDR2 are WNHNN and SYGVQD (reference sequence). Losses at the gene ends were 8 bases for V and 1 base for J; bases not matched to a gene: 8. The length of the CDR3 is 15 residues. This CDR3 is CASRPTDRSGNTIYF. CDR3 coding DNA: TGCGCCAGCCGGCCCACGGACAGGTCTGGAAACACCATATATTTT.